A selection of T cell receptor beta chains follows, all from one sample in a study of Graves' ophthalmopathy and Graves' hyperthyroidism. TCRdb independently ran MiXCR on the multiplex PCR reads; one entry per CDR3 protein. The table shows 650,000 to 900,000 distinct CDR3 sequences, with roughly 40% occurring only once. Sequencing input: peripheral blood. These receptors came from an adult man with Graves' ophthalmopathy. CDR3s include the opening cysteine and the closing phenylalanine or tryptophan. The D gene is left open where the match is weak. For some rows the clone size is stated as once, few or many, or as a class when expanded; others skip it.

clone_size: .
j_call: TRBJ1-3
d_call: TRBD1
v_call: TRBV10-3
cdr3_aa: CANRGTSSGNTIYF
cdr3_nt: TGTGCTAACAGGGGGACAAGCTCTGGAAACACCATATATTTT

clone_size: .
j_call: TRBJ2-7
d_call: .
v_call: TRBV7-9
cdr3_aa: CASSLGTVSEQYF
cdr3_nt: TGTGCCAGCAGTCTAGGGACGGTTTCCGAGCAGTACTTC

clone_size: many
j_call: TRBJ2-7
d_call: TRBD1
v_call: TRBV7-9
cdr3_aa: CASSLPQGAYEQYF
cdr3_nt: TGTGCCAGCAGCTTACCTCAGGGGGCGTACGAGCAGTACTTC

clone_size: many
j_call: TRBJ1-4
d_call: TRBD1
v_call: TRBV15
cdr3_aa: CATSRDENRGSEKLFF
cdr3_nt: TGTGCCACCAGCAGAGATGAAAACAGGGGTAGCGAAAAACTGTTTTTT

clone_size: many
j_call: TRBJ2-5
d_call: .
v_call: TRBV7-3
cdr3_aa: CASSLRDGETQYF
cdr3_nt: TGTGCCAGCAGCTTACGGGACGGAGAGACCCAGTACTTC

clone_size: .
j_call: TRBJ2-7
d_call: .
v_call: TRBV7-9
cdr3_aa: CASSLARAVYEQYF
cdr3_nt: TGTGCCAGCAGCTTAGCGAGGGCAGTATACGAGCAGTACTTC

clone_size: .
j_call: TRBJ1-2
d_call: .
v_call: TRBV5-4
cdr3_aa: CASSVTTGLGGYTF
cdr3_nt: TGTGCCAGCAGCGTCACTACAGGGTTGGGTGGCTACACCTTC

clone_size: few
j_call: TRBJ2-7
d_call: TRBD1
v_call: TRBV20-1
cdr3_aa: CSAPDRLGEQYF
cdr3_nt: TGCAGTGCACCGGACAGGTTGGGGGAGCAGTACTTC

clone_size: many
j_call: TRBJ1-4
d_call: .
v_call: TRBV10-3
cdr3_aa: CAISESGKLLFF
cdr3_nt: TGTGCCATCAGTGAGTCAGGGAAGTTACTGTTTTTT

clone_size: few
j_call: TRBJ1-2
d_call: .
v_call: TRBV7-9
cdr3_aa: CASSLVGGSYGYTF
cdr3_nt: TGTGCCAGCAGCTTAGTCGGGGGCTCCTATGGCTACACCTTC

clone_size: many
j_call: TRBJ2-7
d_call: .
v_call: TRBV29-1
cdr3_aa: CSVVQNSYEQYF
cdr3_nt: TGCAGCGTTGTACAGAACTCCTACGAGCAGTACTTC

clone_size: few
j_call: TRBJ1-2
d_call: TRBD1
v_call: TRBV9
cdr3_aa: CASSARQGHYGYTF
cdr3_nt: TGTGCCAGCAGCGCAAGACAGGGACACTATGGCTACACCTTC

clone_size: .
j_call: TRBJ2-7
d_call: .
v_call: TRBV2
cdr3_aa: CASSEGTNYEQYF
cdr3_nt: TGTGCCAGCAGTGAAGGGACTAACTACGAGCAGTACTTC

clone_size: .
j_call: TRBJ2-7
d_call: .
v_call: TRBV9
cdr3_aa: CASSPRGTTAYEQYF
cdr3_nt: TGTGCCAGCAGCCCCCGGGGGACCACAGCCTACGAGCAGTACTTC

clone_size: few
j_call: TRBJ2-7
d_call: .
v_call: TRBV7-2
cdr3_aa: CASSSRITYEQYF
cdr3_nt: TGTGCCAGCAGCTCCCGTATTACCTACGAGCAGTACTTC

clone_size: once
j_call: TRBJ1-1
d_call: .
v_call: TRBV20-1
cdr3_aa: CSARDVLNTGAFF
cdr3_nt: TGCAGTGCTAGAGATGTGTTGAACACTGGAGCTTTCTTT

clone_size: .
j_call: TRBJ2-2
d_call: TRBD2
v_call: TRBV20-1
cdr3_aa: CSARVQLAGGTGELFF
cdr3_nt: TGCAGTGCTAGAGTCCAACTAGCGGGGGGCACCGGGGAGCTGTTTTTT

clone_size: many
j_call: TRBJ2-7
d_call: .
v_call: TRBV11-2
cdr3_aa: CASSPDPYEQYF
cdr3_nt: TGTGCCAGCAGCCCCGACCCGTACGAGCAGTACTTC

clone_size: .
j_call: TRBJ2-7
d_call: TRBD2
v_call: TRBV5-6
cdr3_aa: CASREDGSSYEQYF
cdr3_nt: TGTGCCAGCCGGGAGGACGGGAGCTCCTACGAGCAGTACTTC

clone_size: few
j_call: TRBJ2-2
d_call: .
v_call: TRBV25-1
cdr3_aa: CASRWSASNTGELFF
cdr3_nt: TGTGCCAGCCGGTGGAGTGCGTCGAACACCGGGGAGCTGTTTTTT